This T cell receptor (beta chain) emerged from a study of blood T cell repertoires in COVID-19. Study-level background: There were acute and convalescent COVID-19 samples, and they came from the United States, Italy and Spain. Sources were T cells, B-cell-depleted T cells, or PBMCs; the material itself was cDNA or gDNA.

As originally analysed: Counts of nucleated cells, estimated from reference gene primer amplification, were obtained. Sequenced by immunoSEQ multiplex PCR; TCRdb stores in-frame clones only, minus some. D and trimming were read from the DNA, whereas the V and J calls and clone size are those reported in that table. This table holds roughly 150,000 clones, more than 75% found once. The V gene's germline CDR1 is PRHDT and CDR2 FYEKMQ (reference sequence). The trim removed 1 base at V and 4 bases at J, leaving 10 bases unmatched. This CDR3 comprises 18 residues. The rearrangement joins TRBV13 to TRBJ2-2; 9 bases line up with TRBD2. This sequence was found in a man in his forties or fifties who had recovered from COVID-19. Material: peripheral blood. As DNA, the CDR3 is TGTGCCAGCAGCTTAGTTCCTAGCGGGACGAGTTCCACCGGGGAGCTGTTTTTT. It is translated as CASSLVPSGTSSTGELFF. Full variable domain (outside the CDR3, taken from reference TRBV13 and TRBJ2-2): AAGVIQSPRHLIKEKRETATLKCYPIPRHDTVYWYQQGPGQDPQFLISFYEKMQSDKGSIPDRFSAQQFSDYHSELNMSSLELGDSALYFCASSLVPSGTSSTGELFFGEGSRLTVL.